Each of the 24 T cell receptor beta chains below was sequenced from the same sample in a study of vaccination and CD4 T cells after COVID-19. The treatment: approximately 10-day PBMC culture with coronavirus spike peptide pools or control peptides (ViraFEST assay). Sequencing of DNA taken from cultured CD4+ T cells relied on the Oncomine TCR Beta short-read assay. TCRdb ran MiXCR on the PCR reads and lists one entry per CDR3 protein. The sample carries about 14,000 distinct CDR3 sequences, more than 45% recorded once. Their cognate antigens are unknown. The sequenced sample was CD4+ T cells from blood, cultured in vitro. These receptors all stem from a human donor who had recovered from COVID-19.

The rearrangement joins TRBV6-1 to TRBJ2-7, with TRBD2 matching over 12 bases. This CDR3 spans 16 amino acids. From germline, CDR1 is MNHNS and CDR2 SASEGT. The J segment lost 4 bases and the V segment lost 3 bases, leaving 7 bases of the junction unmatched. The CDR3 reads CASSDRLAGEGYEQYF. CDR3 DNA sequence: TGTGCCAGCAGTGATCGACTAGCGGGAGAAGGGTACGAGCAGTACTTC.

This clonotype was found a few times. The rearrangement links TRBV24-1 to TRBJ2-5, with TRBD2 matching over 9 bases. V dropped 3 bases and J dropped 4; count of bases not matched to a gene: 8. The CDR3 is 16 residues long. Looked up from germline, CDR1 is KGHDR and CDR2 is SFDVKD. CDR3 residues: CATSDASGENGETQYF. The CDR3 nucleotides are TGTGCCACCAGTGATGCTAGCGGGGAAAACGGAGAGACCCAGTACTTC.

This clonotype is judged medium-sized. V is TRBV6-1 and J is TRBJ1-2, with 11 bases that match TRBD1. This CDR3 contains 13 residues. Losses at the gene ends were 5 bases for V and 7 bases for J; bases not matched to a gene: 3. The V gene's germline CDR1 is MNHNS and CDR2 SASEGT. The CDR3 DNA is TGTGCCAGCAGTAGGACAGGGGGCCTTGGCTACACCTTC. This encodes CASSRTGGLGYTF.

This clonotype occurred once. This chain joins TRBV7-2 and TRBJ1-2, with D uncertain. V was clipped by 1 base and J by 7 bases, with 13 bases between them. Germline V gives CDR1 SGHTA, CDR2 FQGNSA. The CDR3 is made up of 14 amino acids. The CDR3 sequence is CASSLVSGMVGYTF. CDR3 bases: TGTGCCAGCAGCTTAGTGTCGGGGATGGTTGGCTACACCTTC.

The chain is built from TRBV6-2 or TRBV6-3 and TRBJ2-2; 7 bases fit TRBD2. CDR3 size: 14 residues. CDR1 and CDR2 (germline): MNHEY, SVGEGT. The V segment lost 8 bases and the J segment 5 bases; nucleotides outside the gene matches: 8. The CDR3 DNA is TGTGCCAGCGGCCTTCTGGGGGGGACCGGGGAGCTGTTTTTT. Translating gives CASGLLGGTGELFF.

This clonotype was counted only a few times. The chain is built from TRBV20-1 and TRBJ1-5, with D possibly matching TRBD1 (6 bases). CDR1 DFQATT and CDR2 SNEGSKA come from the germline V gene (reference sequence). The CDR3 is made up of 15 amino acids. Trimming stripped 3 bases from V and 2 bases from J, with 14 bases between. The CDR3 reads CSASPSTGGNQPQHF. In DNA, the CDR3 is TGCAGTGCTAGTCCCTCGACAGGTGGCAATCAGCCCCAGCATTTT.

V is TRBV5-4 and J is TRBJ2-7; 9 bases are shared with TRBD1. V lost 3 bases, J lost 3 bases, and 7 bases stayed unmatched. The CDR3 spans 15 residues. Germline values: CDR1 SGHNT, CDR2 YYREEE (reference sequence). This CDR3 is CASSSPPGQGYEQYF. DNA of the CDR3: TGTGCCAGCAGCTCGCCTCCGGGACAGGGCTACGAGCAGTACTTC. Filled out from reference TRBV5-4 and TRBJ2-7, the complete variable domain reads ETGVTQSPTHLIKTRGQQVTLRCSSQSGHNTVSWYQQALGQGPQFIFQYYREEENGRGNFPPRFSGLQFPNYSSELNVNALELDDSALYLCASSSPPGQGYEQYFGPGTRLTVT.

CDR3 nucleotides: TGTGCCAGTAGTAACCCCGGGAGACACCCCGGGGAGCTGTTTTTT. This gives the protein CASSNPGRHPGELFF. This sequence joins TRBV19 and TRBJ2-2; TRBD2 is a possible D gene (6 bases). In germline, CDR1 is LNHDA, CDR2 SQIVND (reference sequence). V lost 4 bases to trimming and J lost 6 bases, with 15 bases between them. The CDR3 contains 15 residues.

This rearrangement joins TRBV21-1 to TRBJ1-5; TRBD1 is the table's D call and was not checked against the DNA. TRBV21-1 is termed a pseudogene. This CDR3 comprises 17 residues. CDR3 DNA: TGTGCCAGCACCCCGGGGGACACATGCTATAGCAATCAGCCCCAGCATTTT. This codes for CASTPGDTCYSNQPQHF.

J is TRBJ2-1 and V is TRBV6-1, with 13 bases aligning to TRBD2. The CDR3 consists of 17 residues. V lost 6 bases to trimming and J lost 4 bases; unmatched junction nucleotides: 9. CDR1 is MNHNS, CDR2 SASEGT, per germline. The CDR3 sequence is CASRGTEGLAGYNEQFF. The CDR3 coding sequence is TGTGCCAGCAGGGGGACGGAGGGACTAGCGGGGTACAATGAGCAGTTCTTC.

This clonotype has a handful of counts. The chain uses TRBV7-9 and TRBJ2-1, with D unclear. From germline, CDR1 is SEHNR and CDR2 FQNEAQ (reference sequence). The length of the CDR3 is 16 residues. V was cut by 1 base and J by 0 bases, with 10 bases left in between. CDR3 nucleotides: TGTGCCAGCAGCTTAGGGGGTCCTAGCTCCTACAATGAGCAGTTCTTC. Protein product: CASSLGGPSSYNEQFF.

This chain uses TRBV28 with TRBJ1-2; 9 bases match TRBD1. The CDR3 consists of 13 residues. The V and J ends lost 5 bases and 14 bases, in that order; junction bases with no gene match: 12. The germline V gene encodes CDR1 MDHEN and CDR2 SYDVKM. CDR3 region: CASSLPGTGLQTF. For the CDR3, the DNA is TGTGCCAGCAGTCTGCCGGGGACAGGGCTCCAAACCTTC.

This clonotype was counted a few times. The chain has TRBV7-8 and TRBJ1-1, with D maybe TRBD1 (6 bases). V was cut by 9 bases and J by 0 bases, with 17 bases left in between. Per germline, CDR1 SGHVS and CDR2 FQNEAQ. This CDR3 region has 15 residues. The CDR3 here is CASPPPGQVNTEAFF. CDR3 nucleotide sequence: TGTGCCAGTCCCCCCCCGGGACAAGTGAACACTGAAGCTTTCTTT. The whole variable domain, remainder taken from reference TRBV7-8 and TRBJ1-1, is GAGVSQSPRYKVAKRGQDVALRCDPISGHVSLFWYQQALGQGPEFLTYFQNEAQLDKSGLPSDRFFAERPEGSVSTLKIQRTQQEDSAVYLCASPPPGQVNTEAFFGQGTRLTVV.

V usage is TRBV6-1 and J usage is TRBJ1-6; D may be TRBD1 (5 bases). Germline CDR1 is MNHNS and CDR2 is SASEGT. V was pared by 5 bases and J by 10 bases, with 18 bases between. The CDR3 extends over 15 amino acids. The CDR3 sequence: CASSTQGARGSPLHF. DNA of the CDR3: TGTGCCAGCAGTACGCAGGGCGCGAGAGGGTCACCCCTCCACTTT.

The gene calls are TRBV7-6 and TRBJ2-7, with TRBD2 matching 14 bases. Trimming took 2 bases from V and 2 from J; bases not matched to a gene: 8. The CDR3 spans 18 residues. CDR1 and CDR2 from the germline V gene are SGHVS and FNYEAQ. This chain's CDR3 is CASSLIGLAGGPAYEQYF. In nucleotides, the CDR3 is TGTGCCAGCAGCTTAATCGGACTAGCGGGAGGACCCGCCTACGAGCAGTACTTC.

The V gene is TRBV27, the J gene TRBJ1-2; D gene ambiguous. Germline CDR1 and CDR2: MNHEY and SMNVEV (reference sequence). Deletions cut 3 bases from V and 4 bases from J, with 12 bases between. The CDR3 sequence is 14 residues long. CDR3 residues: CASSFHGRVYGYTF. The CDR3 nucleotides read TGTGCCAGCAGTTTTCACGGGAGGGTCTATGGCTACACCTTC.

The chain links TRBV29-1 to TRBJ1-5, with 9 positions matching TRBD1. CDR1 and CDR2 (germline): SQVTM, ANQGSEA. The ends lost 7 bases at V and 2 bases at J; junction bases unmatched: 3. CDR3 length equals 13 residues. The CDR3 here is CSAGQGGNQPQHF. The CDR3 DNA follows: TGCAGCGCGGGACAGGGAGGCAATCAGCCCCAGCATTTT.

The J gene is TRBJ2-1, the V gene TRBV20-1, with 11 bases matching TRBD1. Per the germline V gene, CDR1 is DFQATT and CDR2 is SNEGSKA (reference sequence). The CDR3 is made up of 15 amino acids. The junction had 6 bases not matched to a gene; V was cut back by 0 bases and J by 8 bases. CDR3 coding DNA: TGCAGTGCTAGAGATCAACGGACAGGGGGCGATGAGCAGTTCTTC. Protein sequence: CSARDQRTGGDEQFF.

This chain uses TRBV2 with TRBJ2-1; 9 nucleotides match TRBD2. The germline V gene encodes CDR1 SNHLY and CDR2 FYNNEI. The CDR3 has 16 amino acids. Germline trimming cut 5 bases from V and 4 bases from J; bases unmatched to any gene: 9. CDR3 sequence reads: CASSPNPTSGYNEQFF. DNA for the CDR3: TGTGCCAGCAGTCCAAACCCGACTAGCGGTTACAATGAGCAGTTCTTC.

The chain recombines TRBV10-3 with TRBJ2-5; D is uncertain. The CDR3 is made up of 13 amino acids. V was shortened by 0 bases and J by 5 bases, with 7 bases between the two germline ends. CDR1 ENHRY and CDR2 SYGVKD come from the germline V gene. For the CDR3, the DNA is TGTGCCATCAGTGAGTCTTACGGGGAGACCCAGTACTTC. Translating it yields CAISESYGETQYF.

The chain uses TRBV10-3 and TRBJ2-7, with a weak D call TRBD2 (7 bases). Deletions cut 0 bases from V and 9 bases from J, with 33 bases between. CDR3 size: 20 residues. From germline, CDR1 is ENHRY and CDR2 SYGVKD. CDR3 DNA: TGTGCCATCAGTGAGTCGAGTTCCAGGGGCGAGACTAGCCTTCTACGAGTGCAGTACTTC. Amino acids: CAISESSSRGETSLLRVQYF.

The gene calls are TRBV21-1 and TRBJ1-1; the D call of TRBD1 is as the table states it, not checked on the DNA. TRBV21-1 is a listed pseudogene. This CDR3 has 14 residues. CDR3 in amino acids: CASSERDRNTEAFF. The CDR3 coding sequence is TGTGCCAGCAGCGAGAGAGACAGGAACACTGAAGCTTTCTTT.

This clonotype has only a few counts. This rearrangement joins TRBV20-1 to TRBJ1-5, with unresolved D. Germline V gene lookup returns CDR1 DFQATT and CDR2 SNEGSKA (reference sequence). This CDR3 contains 14 residues. V lost 4 bases and J 3 bases, leaving 13 bases between the germline ends. The CDR3 reads CSAIDKYYNQPQHF. DNA of the CDR3: TGCAGTGCTATTGACAAGTATTACAATCAGCCCCAGCATTTT.

V and J are TRBV11-3 and TRBJ1-1; unclear D gene. Germline values: CDR1 SGHNT, CDR2 YENEEA. This CDR3 is 13 amino acids long. V gave up 4 bases and J gave up 10 bases, with 16 bases separating them. The chain's CDR3 is CASSSHISWGAFF. The CDR3 nucleotides are TGTGCCAGCAGCTCGCACATATCTTGGGGAGCTTTCTTT.